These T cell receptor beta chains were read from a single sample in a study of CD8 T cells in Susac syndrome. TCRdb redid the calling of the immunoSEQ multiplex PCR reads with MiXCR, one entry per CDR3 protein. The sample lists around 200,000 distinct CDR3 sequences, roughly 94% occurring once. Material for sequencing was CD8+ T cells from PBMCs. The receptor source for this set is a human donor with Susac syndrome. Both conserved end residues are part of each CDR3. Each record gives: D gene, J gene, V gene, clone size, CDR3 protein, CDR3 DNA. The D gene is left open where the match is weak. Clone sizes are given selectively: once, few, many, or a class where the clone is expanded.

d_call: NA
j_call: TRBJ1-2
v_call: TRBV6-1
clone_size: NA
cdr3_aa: CASRAGLLGYTF
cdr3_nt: TGTGCCAGCAGGGCGGGACTACTAGGCTACACCTTC

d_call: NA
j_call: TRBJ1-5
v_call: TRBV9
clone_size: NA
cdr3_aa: CASSVGLGTQPQHF
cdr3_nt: TGTGCCAGCAGCGTAGGATTAGGGACCCAGCCCCAGCATTTT

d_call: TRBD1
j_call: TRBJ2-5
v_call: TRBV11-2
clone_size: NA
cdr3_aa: CASSLDWTGRYQETQYF
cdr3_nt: TGTGCCAGCAGCTTAGATTGGACAGGGAGATACCAAGAGACCCAGTACTTC

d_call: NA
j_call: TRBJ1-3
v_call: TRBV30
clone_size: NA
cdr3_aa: CAWSWGVGNTIYF
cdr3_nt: TGTGCCTGGAGTTGGGGGGTCGGAAACACCATATATTTT

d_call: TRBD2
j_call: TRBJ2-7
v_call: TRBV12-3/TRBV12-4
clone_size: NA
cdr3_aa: CASSPELAGGGEQYF
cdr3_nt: TGTGCCAGCAGCCCTGAACTAGCGGGGGGAGGCGAGCAGTACTTC

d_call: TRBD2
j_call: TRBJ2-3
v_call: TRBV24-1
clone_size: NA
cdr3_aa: CATSDGTSGRTDTQYF
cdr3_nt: TGTGCCACCAGTGATGGGACTAGCGGGAGGACAGATACGCAGTATTTT

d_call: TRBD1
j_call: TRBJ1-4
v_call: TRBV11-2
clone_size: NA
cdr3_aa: CASSEPGQGSFNEKLFF
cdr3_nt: TGTGCCAGCAGCGAACCGGGACAGGGCTCTTTTAATGAAAAACTGTTTTTT

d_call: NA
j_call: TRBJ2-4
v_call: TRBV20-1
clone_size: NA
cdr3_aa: CSARGAGKNIQYF
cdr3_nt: TGCAGTGCTAGAGGGGCAGGGAAAAACATTCAGTACTTC

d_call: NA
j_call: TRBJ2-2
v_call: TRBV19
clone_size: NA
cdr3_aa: CASTALGELFF
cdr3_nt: TGTGCCAGTACTGCGTTAGGGGAGCTGTTTTTT

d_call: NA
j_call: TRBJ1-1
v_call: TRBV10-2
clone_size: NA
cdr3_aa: CASSEISSRGPTEAFF
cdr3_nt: TGCGCCAGCAGTGAGATTAGTTCGAGGGGTCCCACTGAAGCTTTCTTT

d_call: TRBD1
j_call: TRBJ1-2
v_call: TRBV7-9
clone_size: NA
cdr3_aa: CASSIPGQGVSGGYTF
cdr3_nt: TGTGCCAGCAGCATACCGGGACAGGGGGTTAGTGGTGGCTACACCTTC

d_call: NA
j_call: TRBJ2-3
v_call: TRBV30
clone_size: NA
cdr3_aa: CAWRDQSTDTQYF
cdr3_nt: TGTGCCTGGAGGGACCAATCCACAGATACGCAGTATTTT

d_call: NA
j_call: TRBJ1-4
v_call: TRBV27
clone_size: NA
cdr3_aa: CASSFLDGKLFF
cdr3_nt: TGTGCCAGCAGTTTTCTCGATGGAAAACTGTTTTTT

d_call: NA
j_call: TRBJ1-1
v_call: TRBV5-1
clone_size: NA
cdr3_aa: CASSFLGDTEAFF
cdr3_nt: TGCGCCAGCAGCTTCCTCGGTGACACTGAAGCTTTCTTT

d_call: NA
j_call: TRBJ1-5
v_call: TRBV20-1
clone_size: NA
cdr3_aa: CSVGEPQHF
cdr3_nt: TGCAGTGTGGGCGAACCCCAGCATTTT

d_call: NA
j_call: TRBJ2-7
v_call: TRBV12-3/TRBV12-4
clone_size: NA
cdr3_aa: CASSLTDYYEQYF
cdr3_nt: TGTGCCAGCAGTTTAACAGATTACTACGAGCAGTACTTC

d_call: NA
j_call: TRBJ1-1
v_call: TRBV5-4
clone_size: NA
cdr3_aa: CASSLEGTNTEAFF
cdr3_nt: TGTGCCAGCAGCTTGGAGGGGACGAACACTGAAGCTTTCTTT

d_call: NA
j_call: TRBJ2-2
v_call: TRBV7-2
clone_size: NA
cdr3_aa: CASSYRQPNTGELFF
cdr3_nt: TGTGCCAGCAGCTATCGGCAGCCCAACACCGGGGAGCTGTTTTTT

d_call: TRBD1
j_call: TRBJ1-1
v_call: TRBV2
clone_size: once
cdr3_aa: CARSQGRGVEDTEAFF
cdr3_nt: TGTGCCAGGTCACAGGGGCGAGGAGTTGAAGACACTGAAGCTTTCTTT

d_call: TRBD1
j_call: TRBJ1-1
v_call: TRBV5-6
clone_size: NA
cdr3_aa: CASSADRGTANTEAFF
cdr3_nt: TGTGCCAGCAGCGCGGACAGGGGGACTGCAAACACTGAAGCTTTCTTT

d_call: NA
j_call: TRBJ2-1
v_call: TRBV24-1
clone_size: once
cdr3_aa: CATSEGFYNEQFF
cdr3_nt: TGTGCCACCAGTGAGGGCTTCTACAATGAGCAGTTCTTC

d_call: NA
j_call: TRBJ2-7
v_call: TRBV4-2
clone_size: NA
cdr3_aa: CASSQVGGGRESEQYF
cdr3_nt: TGTGCCAGCAGCCAAGTGGGAGGGGGGCGAGAAAGCGAGCAGTACTTC

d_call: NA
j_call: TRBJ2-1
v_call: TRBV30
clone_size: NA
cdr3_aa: CAWSSGLGPHEQFF
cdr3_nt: TGTGCCTGGAGTAGCGGACTTGGGCCCCATGAGCAGTTCTTC

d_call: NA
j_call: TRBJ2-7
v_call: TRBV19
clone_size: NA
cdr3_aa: CASSIDLRTLSYEQYF
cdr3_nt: TGTGCCAGTAGTATAGATCTCCGGACACTCTCCTACGAGCAGTACTTC

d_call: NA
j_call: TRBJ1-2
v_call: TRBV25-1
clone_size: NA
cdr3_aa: CASSSLGAGPYGYTF
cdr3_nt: TGTGCCAGCAGCTCCCTGGGGGCAGGGCCCTATGGCTACACCTTC

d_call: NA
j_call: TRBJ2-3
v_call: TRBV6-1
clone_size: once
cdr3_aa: CASSEFASSSTDTQYF
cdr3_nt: TGTGCCAGCAGTGAATTTGCCTCCTCTAGCACAGATACGCAGTATTTT

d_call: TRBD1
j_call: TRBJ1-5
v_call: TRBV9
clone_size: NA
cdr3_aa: CASSVTGENNQPQHF
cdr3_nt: TGTGCCAGCAGCGTTACAGGGGAGAACAATCAGCCCCAGCATTTT

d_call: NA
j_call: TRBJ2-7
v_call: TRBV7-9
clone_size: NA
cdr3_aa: CASSGQAAREQYF
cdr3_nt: NA

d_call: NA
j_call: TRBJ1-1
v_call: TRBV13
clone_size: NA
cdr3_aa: CASRLTGMGTTEAFF
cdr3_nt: TGTGCCAGCAGGCTTACAGGGATGGGGACCACTGAAGCTTTCTTT

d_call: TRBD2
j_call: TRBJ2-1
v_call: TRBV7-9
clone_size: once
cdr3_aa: CASSLGSSGTFNEQFF
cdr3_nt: TGTGCCAGCAGCTTAGGCTCGAGCGGGACCTTCAATGAGCAGTTCTTC

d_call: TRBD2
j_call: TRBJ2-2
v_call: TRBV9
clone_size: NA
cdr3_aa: CASSHRGSGAPNTGELFF
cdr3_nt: TGTGCCAGCAGCCATCGAGGTAGCGGGGCCCCGAACACCGGGGAGCTGTTTTTT

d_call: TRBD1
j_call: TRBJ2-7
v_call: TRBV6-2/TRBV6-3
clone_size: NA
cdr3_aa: CASSQLQGATPYEQYF
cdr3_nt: TGTGCCAGCAGCCAACTACAGGGGGCGACCCCCTACGAGCAGTACTTC

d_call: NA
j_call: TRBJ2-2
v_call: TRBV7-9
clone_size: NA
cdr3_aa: CASSGDRFANTGELFF
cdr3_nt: TGTGCCAGCAGCGGCGACAGGTTCGCGAACACCGGGGAGCTGTTTTTT

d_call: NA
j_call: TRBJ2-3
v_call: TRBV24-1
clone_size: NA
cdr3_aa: CATRNADTQYF
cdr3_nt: TGTGCCACGCGGAACGCAGATACGCAGTATTTT

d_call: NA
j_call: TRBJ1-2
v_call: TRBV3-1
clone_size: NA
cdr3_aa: CASSQEAAFYGYTF
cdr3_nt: TGTGCCAGCAGCCAAGAGGCAGCTTTCTATGGCTACACCTTC

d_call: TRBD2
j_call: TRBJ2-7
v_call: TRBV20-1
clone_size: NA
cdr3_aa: CSARMSSGNYEQYF
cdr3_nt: TGCAGTGCTAGAATGTCTAGCGGGAACTACGAGCAGTACTTC

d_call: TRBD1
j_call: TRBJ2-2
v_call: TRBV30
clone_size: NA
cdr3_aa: CAWRKIEDRATGELFF
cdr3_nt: TGTGCCTGGAGGAAAATCGAGGACAGGGCCACCGGGGAGCTGTTTTTT

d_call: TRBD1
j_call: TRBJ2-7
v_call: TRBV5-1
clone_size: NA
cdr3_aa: CASSSGQVWEQYF
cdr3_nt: TGCGCCAGCAGCTCGGGACAGGTGTGGGAGCAGTACTTC

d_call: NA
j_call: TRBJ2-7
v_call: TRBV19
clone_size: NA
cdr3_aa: CATQAPSYEQYF
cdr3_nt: TGTGCCACTCAGGCTCCCTCCTACGAGCAGTACTTC

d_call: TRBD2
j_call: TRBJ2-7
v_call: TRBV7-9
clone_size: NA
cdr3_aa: CASSTGTSGGYEQYF
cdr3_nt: TGTGCCAGCAGCACCGGGACTAGCGGGGGCTACGAGCAGTACTTC

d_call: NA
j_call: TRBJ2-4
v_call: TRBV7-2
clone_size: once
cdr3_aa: CASSLAQGFPRGKNIQYF
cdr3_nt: TGTGCCAGCAGCTTAGCGCAGGGCTTTCCGAGGGGGAAAAACATTCAGTACTTC

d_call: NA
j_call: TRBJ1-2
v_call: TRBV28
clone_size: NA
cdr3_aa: CATLGRGPNYGYTF
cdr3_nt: TGTGCCACCTTGGGACGGGGCCCCAACTATGGCTACACCTTC

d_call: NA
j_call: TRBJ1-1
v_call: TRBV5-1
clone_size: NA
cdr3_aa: CASSLTVTELTEAFF
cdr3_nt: TGCGCCAGCAGCTTGACGGTGACGGAACTTACTGAAGCTTTCTTT

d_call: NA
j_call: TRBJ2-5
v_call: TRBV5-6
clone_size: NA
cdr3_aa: CASRRGGPETQYF
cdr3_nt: TGTGCCAGCAGGCGGGGAGGCCCTGAGACCCAGTACTTC

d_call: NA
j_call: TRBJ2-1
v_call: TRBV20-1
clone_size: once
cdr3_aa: CSARVAGSSNEQFF
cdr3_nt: TGCAGTGCTAGGGTCGCGGGTTCGAGTAATGAGCAGTTCTTC

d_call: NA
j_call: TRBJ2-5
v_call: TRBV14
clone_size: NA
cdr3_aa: CASSQEWRETQYF
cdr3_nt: TGTGCCAGCAGCCAAGAGTGGCGGGAGACCCAGTACTTC